This T cell receptor beta chain was captured in a study of Tregs in tolerant kidney transplant recipients. Across the whole study: Recipients received nonmyeloablative bone marrow transplants from related graft donors, with transient mixed chimerism. General study findings and limits: Expanding Tregs on activated donor B cells appeared to best identify donor-specific TCRbeta clones.

Unstimulated Tregs (CD4+CD25+CD127-) and CD4+CD25- non-Tregs were sorted from PBMCs. This CDR3 comprises 15 residues. The V segment lost 3 bases and the J segment 3 bases; nucleotides outside the gene matches: 2. Germline V CDR1 and CDR2: LNHDA, SQIVND (reference sequence). As for this clone: The antigen is unknown.

The protocol was immunoSEQ multiplex PCR, while the TCRdb copy is restricted to in-frame clones and leaves out a portion. Of about 77,000 clones listed, roughly 98% were seen once; the top ten hold 0.56%. The chain employs TRBV19 and TRBJ1-4; 9 bases line up with TRBD1. This sequence was found in a human donor who received a combined kidney and bone marrow transplant. Sequences were derived from CD4+ T cells from blood, sampled before the transplant. The CDR3 DNA is TGTGCCAGTAGTATCCACAGGGGGCCTAATGAAAAACTGTTTTTT. Translating it yields CASSIHRGPNEKLFF. Full variable domain (missing parts from reference TRBV19 and TRBJ1-4): DGGITQSPKYLFRKEGQNVTLSCEQNLNHDAMYWYRQDPGQGLRLIYYSQIVNDFQKGDIAEGYSVSREKKESFPLTVTSAQKNPTAFYLCASSIHRGPNEKLFFGSGTQLSVL.